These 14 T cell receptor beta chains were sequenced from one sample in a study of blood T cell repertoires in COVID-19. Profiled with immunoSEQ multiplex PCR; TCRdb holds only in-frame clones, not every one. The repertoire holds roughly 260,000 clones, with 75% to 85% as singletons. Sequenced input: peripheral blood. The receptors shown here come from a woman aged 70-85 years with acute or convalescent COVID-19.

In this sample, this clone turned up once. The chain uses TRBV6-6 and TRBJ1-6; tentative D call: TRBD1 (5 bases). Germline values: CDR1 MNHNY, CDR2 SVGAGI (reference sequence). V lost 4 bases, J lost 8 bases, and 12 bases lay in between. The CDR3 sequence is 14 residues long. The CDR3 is CASSSGGYYSPLHF. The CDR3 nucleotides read TGTGCCAGCAGTTCGGGGGGATATTATTCACCCCTCCACTTT.

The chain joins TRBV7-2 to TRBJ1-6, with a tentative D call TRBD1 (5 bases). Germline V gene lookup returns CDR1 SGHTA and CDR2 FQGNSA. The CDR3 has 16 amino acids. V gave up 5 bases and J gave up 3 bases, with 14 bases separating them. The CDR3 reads CASSPYQGGYNSPLHF. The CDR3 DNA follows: TGTGCCAGCAGCCCTTATCAGGGAGGCTATAATTCACCCCTCCACTTT.

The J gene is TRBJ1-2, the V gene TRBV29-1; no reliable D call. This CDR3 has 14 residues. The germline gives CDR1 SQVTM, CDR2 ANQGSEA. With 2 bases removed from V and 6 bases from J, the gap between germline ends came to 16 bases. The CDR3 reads CSVESPDTGDGYTF. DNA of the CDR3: TGCAGCGTTGAAAGCCCGGATACCGGGGATGGCTACACCTTC.

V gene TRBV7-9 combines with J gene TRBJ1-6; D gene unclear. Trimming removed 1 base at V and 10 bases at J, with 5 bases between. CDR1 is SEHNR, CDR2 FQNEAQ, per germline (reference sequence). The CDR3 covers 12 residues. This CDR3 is CASSLVSSPLHF. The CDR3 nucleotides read TGTGCCAGCAGCTTAGTTAGCTCACCCCTCCACTTT.

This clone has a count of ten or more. The CDR3 spells CASRGADYYGYTF. CDR3 DNA: TGTGCCAGCAGAGGGGCGGACTATTATGGCTACACCTTC. The V and J genes are TRBV27 and TRBJ1-2; maybe TRBD1 (5 bases). The V end lost 6 bases, the J end lost 5 bases, and 13 bases lay between the germline ends. The CDR3 runs to 13 residues. The germline gives CDR1 MNHEY, CDR2 SMNVEV (reference sequence).

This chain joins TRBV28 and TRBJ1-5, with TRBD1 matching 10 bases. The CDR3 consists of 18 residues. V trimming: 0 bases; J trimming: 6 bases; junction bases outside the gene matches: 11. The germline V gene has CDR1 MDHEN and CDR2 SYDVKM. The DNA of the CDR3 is TGTGCCAGCAGTTTATGGACAGGGGGCACTGGGGTGTCTCAGCCCCAGCATTTT. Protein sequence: CASSLWTGGTGVSQPQHF.

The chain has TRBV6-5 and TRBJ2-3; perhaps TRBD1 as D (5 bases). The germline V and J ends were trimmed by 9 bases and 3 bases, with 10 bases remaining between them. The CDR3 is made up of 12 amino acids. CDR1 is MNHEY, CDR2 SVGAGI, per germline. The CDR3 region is CASRGWTDTQYF. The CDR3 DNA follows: TGTGCCAGTAGGGGATGGACAGATACGCAGTATTTT.

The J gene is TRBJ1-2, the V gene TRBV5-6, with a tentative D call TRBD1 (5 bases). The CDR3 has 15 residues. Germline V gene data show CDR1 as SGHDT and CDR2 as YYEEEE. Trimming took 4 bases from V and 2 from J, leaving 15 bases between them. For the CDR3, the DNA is TGTGCCAGCAGCCTATTGGTGACAGCAAACTATGGCTACACCTTC. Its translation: CASSLLVTANYGYTF.

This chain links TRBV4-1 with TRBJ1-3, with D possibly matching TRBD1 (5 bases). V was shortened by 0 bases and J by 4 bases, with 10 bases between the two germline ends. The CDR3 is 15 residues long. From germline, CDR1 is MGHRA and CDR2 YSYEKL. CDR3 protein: CASSQDPRTGNTIYF. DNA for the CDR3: TGCGCCAGCAGCCAAGATCCTCGGACAGGAAACACCATATATTTT.

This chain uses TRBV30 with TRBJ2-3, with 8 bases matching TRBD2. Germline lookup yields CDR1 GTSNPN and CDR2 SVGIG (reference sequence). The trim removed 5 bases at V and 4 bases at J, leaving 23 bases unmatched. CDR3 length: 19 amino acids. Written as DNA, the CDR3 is TGTGCCTGGGTTGGCTACTCATCTAATAGCGGGGTACGGCCAGATACGCAGTATTTT. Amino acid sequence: CAWVGYSSNSGVRPDTQYF.

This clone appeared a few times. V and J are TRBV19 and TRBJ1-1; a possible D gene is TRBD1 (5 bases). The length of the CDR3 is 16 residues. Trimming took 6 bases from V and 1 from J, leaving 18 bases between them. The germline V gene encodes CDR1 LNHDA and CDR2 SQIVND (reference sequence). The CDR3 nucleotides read TGTGCCAGTAGGGGGGGAAGTGGGGTGCGGAACACTGAAGCTTTCTTT. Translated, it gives CASRGGSGVRNTEAFF.

Here the CDR3 reads CASSLGQGPYEQYF. CDR3 in DNA: TGTGCCAGCAGTCTCGGACAGGGCCCCTACGAGCAGTACTTC. V gene TRBV2 combines with J gene TRBJ2-7, with 8 positions matching TRBD1. Germline CDR1 and CDR2: SNHLY and FYNNEI. There are 14 residues in the CDR3. V shed 5 bases, J shed 2 bases, and the junction held 5 bases outside the gene matches.

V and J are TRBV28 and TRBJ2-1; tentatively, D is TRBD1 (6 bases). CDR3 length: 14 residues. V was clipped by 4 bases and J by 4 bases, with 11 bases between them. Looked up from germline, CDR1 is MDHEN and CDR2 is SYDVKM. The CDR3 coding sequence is TGTGCCAGCAGTTCGGCAGGGGTTTACAATGAGCAGTTCTTC. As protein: CASSSAGVYNEQFF.

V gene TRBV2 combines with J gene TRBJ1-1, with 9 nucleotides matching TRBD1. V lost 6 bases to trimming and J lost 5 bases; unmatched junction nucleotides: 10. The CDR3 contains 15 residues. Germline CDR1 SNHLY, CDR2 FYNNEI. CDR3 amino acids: CASSPKQGAGTEAFF. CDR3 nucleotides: TGTGCCAGCAGCCCCAAACAGGGGGCAGGTACTGAAGCTTTCTTT. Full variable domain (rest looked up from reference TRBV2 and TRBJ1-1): EPEVTQTPSHQVTQMGQEVILRCVPISNHLYFYWYRQILGQKVEFLVSFYNNEISEKSEIFDDQFSVERPDGSNFTLKIRSTKLEDSAMYFCASSPKQGAGTEAFFGQGTRLTVV.